A single sample gave rise to the 26 T cell receptor beta chains below, sequenced in a study of T cell changes during pregnancy in multiple sclerosis. Measured with immunoSEQ multiplex PCR; TCRdb has only the in-frame clones, and not every one. Of 60,000 to 75,000 clones listed, roughly 94% are singletons. Sequenced material: peripheral blood, taken in the second trimester of pregnancy. The source of these receptors is a female donor in good health, enrolled as a control in a pregnancy study.

The CDR3 sequence is CASSTGRDYEQYF. For the CDR3, the DNA is TGTGCCAGCAGCACCGGGAGGGATTACGAGCAGTACTTC. The chain carries TRBV7-6 and TRBJ2-7, with 8 positions matching TRBD2. J lost 4 bases, V lost 5 bases, and 4 bases had no gene match. Germline V gives CDR1 SGHVS, CDR2 FNYEAQ. This CDR3 spans 13 amino acids.

V and J are TRBV7-6 and TRBJ2-2, with 8 bases aligning to TRBD2. CDR3 length equals 14 residues. Germline CDR1 is SGHVS and CDR2 is FNYEAQ. V gave up 6 bases and J gave up 6 bases; unmatched junction bases: 6. The CDR3 DNA reads as TGTGCCAGCAGATATAGCGGGACCTCCGGGGAGCTGTTTTTT. Its translation is CASRYSGTSGELFF.

This clone has only one observation. The chain combines TRBV30 with TRBJ2-2, with 11 bases fitting TRBD1. V gave up 2 bases and J gave up 7 bases; unmatched junction bases: 9. This CDR3 contains 16 residues. The germline gives CDR1 GTSNPN, CDR2 SVGIG (reference sequence). DNA of the CDR3: TGTGCCTGGAGTTTCACCGGGACAGGGGGGAACGGGGAGCTGTTTTTT. This translates into CAWSFTGTGGNGELFF.

The chain couples TRBV27 to TRBJ2-3, with 11 bases aligning to TRBD2. The germline CDR1 and CDR2 sequences are MNHEY and SMNVEV (reference sequence). The CDR3 has 15 amino acids. The ends lost 8 bases at V and 0 bases at J; junction bases unmatched: 4. CDR3: CASPSGRLSTDTQYF. The CDR3 DNA sequence: TGTGCCAGCCCTAGCGGGAGGCTGAGCACAGATACGCAGTATTTT.

This sequence joins TRBV7-8 and TRBJ2-2; no reliable D call. Germline V gives CDR1 SGHVS, CDR2 FQNEAQ. The V and J ends lost 5 bases and 8 bases respectively, with 6 bases between them. The CDR3 is 11 residues long. The CDR3 coding sequence is TGTGCCAGCAGCCCAGGAGGGGAGCTGTTTTTT. Amino acid sequence: CASSPGGELFF.

This chain links TRBV9 with TRBJ2-7; 9 nucleotides match TRBD1. Germline V gene data show CDR1 as SGDLS and CDR2 as YYNGEE. The CDR3 is 14 amino acids. V trimming: 4 bases; J trimming: 1 base; junction bases outside the gene matches: 3. CDR3 residues: CASSTGGASYEQYF. CDR3 in DNA: TGTGCCAGCAGCACAGGGGGCGCATCCTACGAGCAGTACTTC.

V is TRBV10-2 and J is TRBJ1-5, with D tentatively TRBD1 (5 bases). Germline lookup yields CDR1 WSHSY and CDR2 SAAADI. The CDR3 loop spans 14 amino acids. V was shortened by 10 bases and J by 0 bases, with 13 bases between the two germline ends. CDR3 residues: CATSTEISNQPQHF. The CDR3 DNA follows: TGCGCCACGTCGACAGAAATTAGCAATCAGCCCCAGCATTTT.

CDR3 nucleotide sequence: TGCGCCAGCAGCCCCCGGAGACTAGCGGGATACTCCTACGAGCAGTACTTC. Its translation: CASSPRRLAGYSYEQYF. The rearrangement uses TRBV23-1 and TRBJ2-7, with TRBD2 matching over 11 bases. TRBV23-1 is sorted into the ORF group, with uncertain function. After removal of 6 bases from V and 0 bases from J, the junction contained 10 bases not matched to a gene. CDR3 length: 17 amino acids.

J is TRBJ2-5 and V is TRBV5-4; the match to TRBD2 covers 14 bases. J gave up 4 bases and V 4 bases, and 3 bases lay outside the gene matches. The length of the CDR3 is 15 residues. The germline V gene has CDR1 SGHNT and CDR2 YYREEE (reference sequence). The CDR3 nucleotides are TGTGCCAGCAGCCGGACTAGCGGGGGGCGAGAGACCCAGTACTTC. Encoded protein: CASSRTSGGRETQYF.

This clone has only one observation. The chain joins TRBV14 to TRBJ2-1; D unresolved. The germline CDR1 and CDR2 sequences are SGHDN and FVKESK. The CDR3 runs 11 residues. With 4 bases removed from V and 7 bases from J, the gap between germline ends came to 5 bases. CDR3 DNA: TGTGCCAGCAGCCCTTATAATGAGCAGTTCTTC. Translating gives CASSPYNEQFF.

V and J are TRBV6-5 and TRBJ2-2; D gene ambiguous. The CDR3 has 13 amino acids. The germline gives CDR1 MNHEY, CDR2 SVGAGI. Trimming pared 6 bases from V and 7 bases from J, leaving 12 bases between. CDR3: CASSQRERGELFF. CDR3 DNA: TGTGCCAGCAGCCAACGAGAGCGCGGGGAGCTGTTTTTT.

This chain uses TRBV2 with TRBJ1-5; D is perhaps TRBD1 (5 bases). CDR1 and CDR2 from the germline V gene are SNHLY and FYNNEI. Between the trimmed V and J ends, which lost 2 bases and 5 bases, there was a span of 10 bases. This CDR3 is built from 14 residues. Written as DNA, the CDR3 is TGTGCCAGCAGTGAAAGATCAGGGCATCAGCCCCAGCATTTT. Its translation: CASSERSGHQPQHF. Filled out from reference TRBV2 and TRBJ1-5, the complete variable domain reads EPEVTQTPSHQVTQMGQEVILRCVPISNHLYFYWYRQILGQKVEFLVSFYNNEISEKSEIFDDQFSVERPDGSNFTLKIRSTKLEDSAMYFCASSERSGHQPQHFGDGTRLSIL.

The rearrangement uses TRBV5-4 and TRBJ1-3, with 8 nucleotides matching TRBD1. The CDR3 consists of 14 residues. V gave up 4 bases and J gave up 5 bases; unmatched junction bases: 5. Germline assignment: CDR1 SGHNT and CDR2 YYREEE (reference sequence). The CDR3 loop is CASSIGQGRNTIYF. The DNA of the CDR3 is TGTGCCAGCAGCATTGGACAGGGTCGAAACACCATATATTTT.

This clone came up once. This chain joins TRBV7-9 and TRBJ2-1; the match to TRBD2 covers 8 bases. CDR3 length equals 16 residues. Germline V gene data show CDR1 as SEHNR and CDR2 as FQNEAQ (reference sequence). V dropped 5 bases and J dropped 4; count of bases not matched to a gene: 10. CDR3 protein: CASSPRFSGEYNEQFF. The CDR3 nucleotides are TGTGCCAGCAGCCCCCGGTTTAGCGGGGAGTACAATGAGCAGTTCTTC.

V is TRBV10-3 and J is TRBJ2-7, with D tentatively TRBD1 (6 bases). Germline assignment: CDR1 ENHRY and CDR2 SYGVKD. V was shortened by 5 bases and J by 0 bases, with 11 bases between the two germline ends. The CDR3 consists of 14 residues. The CDR3 sequence is CAISRTESSYEQYF. The CDR3 DNA follows: TGTGCCATCAGTCGGACAGAAAGCTCCTACGAGCAGTACTTC.

This clone was seen more than once but under ten times. The chain couples TRBV6-5 to TRBJ2-7; 7 bases fit TRBD1. Losses at the gene ends were 6 bases for V and 0 bases for J; bases not matched to a gene: 8. Per the germline V gene, CDR1 is MNHEY and CDR2 is SVGAGI. This CDR3 is built from 15 residues. The CDR3 reads CASSAYRGPSYEQYF. Here the CDR3 DNA reads TGTGCCAGCAGCGCGTACAGGGGTCCCTCCTACGAGCAGTACTTC.

V and J are TRBV4-1 and TRBJ1-2, with TRBD1 matching 8 bases. The CDR3 is 13 amino acids. The J segment lost 2 bases and the V segment lost 5 bases, leaving 1 base of the junction unmatched. Germline CDR1 MGHRA, CDR2 YSYEKL. CDR3: CASSRTGNYGYTF. The CDR3 DNA reads as TGCGCCAGCAGCAGGACAGGGAACTATGGCTACACCTTC.

The chain carries TRBV19 and TRBJ1-1; 7 bases map to TRBD1. This CDR3 contains 16 residues. The germline V gene encodes CDR1 LNHDA and CDR2 SQIVND (reference sequence). V was pared by 6 bases and J by 0 bases, with 10 bases of the junction left unmatched. CDR3 residues: CASRDRTGPLNTEAFF. For the CDR3, the DNA is TGTGCCAGTAGGGATCGGACAGGACCCCTGAACACTGAAGCTTTCTTT.

The chain is built from TRBV2 and TRBJ1-6; D gene ambiguous. Germline V gene sequence: CDR1 SNHLY, CDR2 FYNNEI. V lost 7 bases and J 1 base, leaving 8 bases between the germline ends. The CDR3 length is 14 residues. The CDR3 nucleotides read TGTGCCAGCAACCCCAGATCCTATAATTCACCCCTCCACTTT. Its protein is CASNPRSYNSPLHF. Filled out from reference TRBV2 and TRBJ1-6, the complete variable domain reads EPEVTQTPSHQVTQMGQEVILRCVPISNHLYFYWYRQILGQKVEFLVSFYNNEISEKSEIFDDQFSVERPDGSNFTLKIRSTKLEDSAMYFCASNPRSYNSPLHFGNGTRLTVT.

V and J are TRBV25-1 and TRBJ1-1; D call uncertain. The germline V and J ends were trimmed by 3 bases and 5 bases, with 16 bases remaining between them. The CDR3 has 15 amino acids. In germline, CDR1 is MGHDK, CDR2 SYGVNS. The DNA for the CDR3 is TGTGCCAGCAGTGACGCGGGGAGGCTGGATACTGAAGCTTTCTTT. This sequence encodes CASSDAGRLDTEAFF.

This chain connects TRBV11-2 to TRBJ2-7; unclear D gene. The germline gives CDR1 SGHAT, CDR2 FQNNGV. The V and J ends lost 2 bases and 4 bases respectively, with 9 bases between them. The CDR3 has 13 residues. Here the CDR3 reads CASSLPGSYEQYF. The CDR3 coding sequence is TGTGCCAGCAGCTTACCCGGGTCTTACGAGCAGTACTTC.

This sequence joins TRBV10-3 and TRBJ2-2; TRBD2 matches 7 bases. V gave up 4 bases and J gave up 4 bases; unmatched junction bases: 9. This CDR3 is 16 amino acids long. The germline V gene encodes CDR1 ENHRY and CDR2 SYGVKD. The CDR3 coding sequence is TGTGCCATCAGTGGCGGACTAGGTCACGGCACCGGGGAGCTGTTTTTT. This gives the protein CAISGGLGHGTGELFF.

This clone was observed once. CDR3 in amino acids: CASSLVGQSYNEQFF. The CDR3 DNA reads as TGTGCCAGCAGCTTAGTTGGTCAGTCCTACAATGAGCAGTTCTTC. V is TRBV11-2 and J is TRBJ2-1; D gene uncertain. Per germline, CDR1 SGHAT and CDR2 FQNNGV. V lost 1 base, J lost 1 base, and 8 bases lay in between. The CDR3 totals 15 residues.

The sample holds one count of this clone. This chain uses TRBV6-5 with TRBJ1-2, with D possibly matching TRBD1 (5 bases). This CDR3 comprises 14 residues. CDR1 is MNHEY and CDR2 is SVGAGI in the germline V gene. Trimming took 6 bases from V and 5 from J, leaving 16 bases between them. The CDR3 protein is CASSGLGDTYGYTF. CDR3 DNA: TGTGCCAGCAGCGGGCTAGGGGATACTTATGGCTACACCTTC.

The rearrangement uses TRBV30 and TRBJ2-1, with 9 bases lining up with TRBD2. Losses at the gene ends were 5 bases for V and 7 bases for J; bases not matched to a gene: 0. CDR1 and CDR2 from the germline V gene are GTSNPN and SVGIG (reference sequence). The CDR3 contains 11 residues. Here the CDR3 reads CAWAGGNEQFF. DNA of the CDR3: TGTGCCTGGGCGGGGGGGAATGAGCAGTTCTTC.

This chain links TRBV18 with TRBJ1-3, with D maybe TRBD1 (6 bases). The CDR3 extends over 16 amino acids. Germline lookup yields CDR1 KGHSH and CDR2 LQKENI. The ends were cut back, 0 bases at V and 0 bases at J, with 9 bases in the middle. The CDR3 bases are TGTGCCAGCTCACCACCTTCAGGGGACTCTGGAAACACCATATATTTT. It translates to CASSPPSGDSGNTIYF.